This TCR beta chain was retrieved from a study of control samples from healthy donors and cancer patients. Using immunoSEQ multiplex PCR, the repertoire was profiled, and TCRdb retains in-frame clones only, with some absent. The sample lists 65,000 to 90,000 clones, 87% occurring once. CDR1 is SEHNR and CDR2 is FQNEAQ in the germline V gene (reference sequence). With 2 bases removed from V and 2 bases from J, the gap between germline ends came to 10 bases. The CDR3 has 15 amino acids. The chain joins TRBV7-9 to TRBJ1-3; possible D gene TRBD1, 5 bases. The sequenced sample consisted of blood. The source of this sequence is a man aged 50-60 years in good health. CDR3 loop: CASSLQGMAGNTIYF. The CDR3 DNA follows: TGTGCCAGCAGCTTACAGGGAATGGCTGGAAACACCATATATTTT.